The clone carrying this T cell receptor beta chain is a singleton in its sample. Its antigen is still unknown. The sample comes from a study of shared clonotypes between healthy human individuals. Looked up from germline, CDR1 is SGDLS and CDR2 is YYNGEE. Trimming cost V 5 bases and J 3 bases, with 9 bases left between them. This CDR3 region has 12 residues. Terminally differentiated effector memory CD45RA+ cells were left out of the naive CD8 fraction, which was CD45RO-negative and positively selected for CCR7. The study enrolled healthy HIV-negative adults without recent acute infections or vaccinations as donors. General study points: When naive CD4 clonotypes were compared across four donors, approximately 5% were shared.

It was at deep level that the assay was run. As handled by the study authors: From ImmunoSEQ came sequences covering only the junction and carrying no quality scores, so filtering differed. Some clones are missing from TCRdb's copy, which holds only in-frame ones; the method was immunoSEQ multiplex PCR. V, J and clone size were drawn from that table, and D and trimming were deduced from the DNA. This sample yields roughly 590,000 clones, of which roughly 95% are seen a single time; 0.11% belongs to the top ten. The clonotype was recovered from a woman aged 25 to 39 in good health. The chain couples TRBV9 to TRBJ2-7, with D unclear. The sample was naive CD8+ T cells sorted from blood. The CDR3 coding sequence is TGTGCCAGCAGTTCGACGGACTACGAGCAGTACTTC. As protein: CASSSTDYEQYF.